This TCR beta chain was retrieved from a study of blood T cell repertoires in COVID-19. Overall study context: Sources were T cells, B-cell-depleted T cells, or PBMCs; the material itself was cDNA or gDNA.

Clones were read by immunoSEQ multiplex PCR, and TCRdb kept only the in-frame ones, dropping some. The sample holds around 380,000 clones; about 90% are singletons and the top ten take around 1.3%. The junction had 10 bases not matched to a gene; V was cut back by 4 bases and J by 10 bases. Germline V gene lookup returns CDR1 SGHKS and CDR2 YYEKEE (reference sequence). This CDR3 contains 16 residues. Cohort 3 donors counted as recovered after two negative PCRs, clearance, or resolved symptoms. What was sequenced was PBMCs or T cells enriched from blood (not recorded which). The TCR was taken from a man between 25 and 39 years old who had recovered from COVID-19. This chain connects TRBV5-5 to TRBJ1-6, with 11 bases that match TRBD1. CDR3 in DNA: TGTGCCAGCAGCCACTTACCGGGACAGGGGGACTCACCCCTCCACTTT. It is translated as CASSHLPGQGDSPLHF. Drawing the rest from reference TRBV5-5 and TRBJ1-6, the complete variable domain is DAGVTQSPTHLIKTRGQQVTLRCSPISGHKSVSWYQQVLGQGPQFIFQYYEKEERGRGNFPDRFSARQFPNYSSELNVNALLLGDSALYLCASSHLPGQGDSPLHFGNGTRLTVT.